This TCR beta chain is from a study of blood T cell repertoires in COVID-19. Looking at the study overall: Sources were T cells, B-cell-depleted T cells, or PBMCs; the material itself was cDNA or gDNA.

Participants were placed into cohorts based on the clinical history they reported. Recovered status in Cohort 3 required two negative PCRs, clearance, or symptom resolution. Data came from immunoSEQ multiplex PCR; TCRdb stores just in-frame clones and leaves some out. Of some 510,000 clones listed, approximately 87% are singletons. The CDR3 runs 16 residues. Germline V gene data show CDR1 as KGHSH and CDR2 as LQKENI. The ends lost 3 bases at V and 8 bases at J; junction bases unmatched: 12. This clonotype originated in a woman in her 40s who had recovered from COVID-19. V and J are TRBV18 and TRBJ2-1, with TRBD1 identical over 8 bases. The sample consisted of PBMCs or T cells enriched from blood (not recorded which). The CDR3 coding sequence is TGTGCCAGCTCACCCGCTCCCCCAGGGGGCTTTCATGAGCAGTTCTTC. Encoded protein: CASSPAPPGGFHEQFF.